Here is one T cell receptor (beta chain) with its context. The sample belongs to a study of blood T cell repertoires in COVID-19. Overall study: There were acute and convalescent COVID-19 samples, and they came from the United States, Italy and Spain.

V gave up 2 bases and J gave up 1 base, with 20 bases separating them. This CDR3 has 18 residues. CDR1 is SGHTA, CDR2 FQGNSA, per germline. In the authors' methods: For nucleated cells, counts were estimated from reference gene primer amplification. The protocol was immunoSEQ multiplex PCR, while the TCRdb copy is restricted to in-frame clones and leaves out a portion. That table is the source of V, J and clone size, and D and trimming were worked out from the DNA. Of about 300,000 clones in the sample, roughly 89% are singletons; the top ten hold approximately 2.9%. Specimen: PBMCs or T cells enriched from blood (not recorded which). This clonotype was obtained from a woman between 45 and 60 years old who had been exposed to COVID-19. V is TRBV7-2 and J is TRBJ1-1, with unresolved D. Written as DNA, the CDR3 is TGTGCCAGCAGCTTATATCCCCCCTTCGCTGCCGGGAACACTGAAGCTTTCTTT. Translating it yields CASSLYPPFAAGNTEAFF.